This TCR beta chain was obtained from a study of cytomegalovirus exposure and HLA in healthy donors (dated by TCRdb to the late 2010s). Regarding the research as a whole: An earlier analysis of approximately 550 of the donors reported roughly 300 Gb of sequence data and 120 million or so unique TCR beta sequences from roughly 180 million T cells. Donor age, sex, ethnicity and CMV serostatus were compiled together with the repertoire data. The study was designed to test whether signatures of past pathogen exposure could be identified by cataloging public T cell receptors. An early release covering 500 to 750 HLA-typed donors comprised about 300 gigabases of sequencing data and tens of millions of unique TCR sequences. The number of typed donors differed by locus: 629-630 for A, B, C, DRB1 and DQB1; some 500 for DQA1; some 590 for DPA1; and some 450 for DPB1. All discovery cohort repertoires had been generated on a single sequencing platform. HLA typing included class I and class II loci at four-digit resolution. Rather than using new phenotypic data, the later analysis identified candidate immune exposures from TCR beta sequences and from how often those sequences occurred across donors. In addition to the first cohort of hundreds of subjects, a separate validation cohort of 100 to 150 different subjects was used. To predict cytomegalovirus infection status, the study combined high-throughput TCR immunosequencing, statistical association of individual TCRs with disease status, and machine learning. The study used immunosequencing to profile the T cell repertoires of 666 subjects and linked those repertoires to cytomegalovirus serostatus. In a later genetic analysis, genome-wide SNP genotypes for about 65% of the roughly 670 donors were used, and that subset was treated as a discovery cohort. Among the roughly 380 genotyped donors, around 79% belonged to the genetic ancestry cluster associated with self-reported Caucasian donors. Among under 450 genotyped donors of the cohort, an average of approximately 240,000 unique TCR beta nucleotide sequences were sequenced per donor, roughly 20% of them non-productive. An earlier analysis of nearly 600 of the donors applied high-throughput TCR beta sequencing to assess whether each TCR beta V gene segment acted as functional or pseudogenic. Four to six DR-DQ haplotypes were handled as single units for association and clustering, since linkage in the cohort was strong. To study patterns of TCR occurrence, a later analysis re-analyzed previously published TCR beta repertoires from 650 to 750 donors and added high-resolution HLA genotyping. Summary of the overall study and its limitations: Assigning TCR associations to individual alleles was difficult when HLA alleles, especially DR and DQ, strongly co-occurred. In a later analysis, 15,000 to 20,000 TCR beta sequences were associated with specific HLA alleles at a false discovery rate of 0.05. In a later analysis, TCR association rates were found to vary across HLA loci, with the most associated TCRs seen for DRB1 alleles and the fewest for HLA-C alleles. According to the authors, the approach could potentially be generalized to other disease states and immunological phenotypes. Linkage disequilibrium might explain the correlated functional status among segregating V segments, but an unknown experimental factor could not be excluded. This cohort had only TCR beta chains sequenced, and the lack of alpha or paired-chain data limited which features could be detected. Presence/absence analyses assumed roughly uniform sequencing depth across donors, an assumption that may not hold. HLA typing was unavailable for some donors at each locus, so association tests used only the typed subset. The study gave a list of roughly 150 TCR beta chains associated with cytomegalovirus. The only immune exposure information available for the cohort was CMV serostatus. In a later genetic analysis, fewer N-insertions in productive TCRs were reported among donors in an Asian-associated ancestry cluster than the roughly 670-donor mean. Across donors, most TCR sequences were observed very rarely, whereas some public TCRs were present in many individuals. A cluster of highly shared sequence variants was judged likely to be a technical artifact of the sequencing pipeline. A few of the identified cytomegalovirus-associated TCR beta chains were confirmed in vitro to be specific for cytomegalovirus antigens. In a later analysis, HLA-associated TCR beta chains showed more clonal expansion and lower generation probabilities than non-associated chains that were equally common. The classifier was reported to diagnose cytomegalovirus status with high specificity and sensitivity in both the original cohort and the validation cohort. Broadly in line with IMGT annotations, most TCR beta V segments showed up in productive rearrangements about 87% or about 30% of the time in an earlier analysis of 587 of the donors. In a later genetic analysis, a missense DCLRE1C variant was associated with V-gene and J-gene trimming of TCR beta chains, and the association was replicated in an independent cohort. Because counts were too low, approximately 15 rarely observed V segments, including chromosome 9 orphons, were excluded from the earlier analysis of some 540 of the donors. A further reported finding was that TCR beta sequences accurately predicted the HLA-A and HLA-B alleles for most subjects in the first cohort. In a later analysis, several top co-occurrence clusters were reported to appear linked to parvovirus B19, influenza, CMV and Epstein-Barr virus. Most CMV-associated TCR beta chains appeared to be HLA-restricted in a later analysis, and the HLA associations seemed to be driven largely by CMV exposure.

The cohort was made up of about 670 healthy bone marrow donors. All cohort members were sampled while nominally healthy, although unrecorded immune exposures were likely present. The donor was CMV seropositive and was included in the group of 250 to 350 seropositive cohort members. Each donor provided a peripheral blood sample, and peripheral blood mononuclear cells were used for TCR beta sequencing. The Qiagen DNeasy Blood Extraction Kit was used to extract genomic DNA from the blood cell samples. Turning to this clone: The target of this receptor is not known. Within one base of it there is no much larger clone, and no base qualities were kept.

The library relied on the immunoSEQ multiplex PCR assay. The multiplex PCR relied on a mix of 60 forward primers for TCR Vbeta segments and 13 reverse primers for TCR Jbeta segments. Amplification of the CDR3 region of rearranged TCR beta genes was performed with a multiplex PCR assay on genomic DNA. The amplified TCR beta libraries were sequenced on the Illumina HiSeq System as 87-base-pair reads. Turning to the authors' computational methods: Across the 670 or so repertoires, a later analysis counted approximately 75 million unique TCR beta chains, approximately 12 million of which were shared by at least two donors. Raw reads were error-corrected and collapsed into unique sequences with a nearest-neighbor algorithm that merged closely related sequences to remove PCR and sequencing errors. To assign V, D and J gene segments, CDR3 sequences were aligned to IMGT reference sequences. For a sequence to be retained, at least a six-nucleotide match to both a V gene segment and a J gene segment was required. Rearrangements were called productive when the CDR3 lacked stop codons and stayed in frame with V and J; all others were non-productive. CDR3 was defined according to IMGT convention as the region running from the second conserved V-encoded cysteine to the conserved J-encoded phenylalanine. Sequences without an unambiguous match to a single V gene segment were excluded from the earlier analysis of 450 to 650 of the donors. An earlier analysis of fewer than 750 of the donors called V segments functional above 56.7% productive rearrangements and segregating when the between-donor standard deviation exceeded 5%. To diagnose cytomegalovirus status from the catalog of TCR beta chain sequences, a statistical classification framework was built. A later analysis assigned V and J genes by comparing TCR nucleotide sequences with IMGT/GENE-DB human TR gene sequences. A later analysis assigned CDR3 sequences and most-parsimonious VDJ recombination scenarios with the TCRdist pipeline. In a later analysis, each TCR beta chain was defined by its CDR3 amino acid sequence together with its V-gene family, and reads lacking a unique V-gene family were excluded. A later analysis removed nearly 600 highly shared, low-generation-probability nucleotide sequences to deal with suspected cross-contamination and a sequencing artifact. A later analysis calculated a clonal expansion index for each public chain from normalized within-repertoire ranks of inferred template counts. In a later analysis, generation probabilities were computed using a VDJ recombination model fitted to out-of-frame rearrangements, and the results were checked against IGoR. In a later analysis, TCR-TCR, TCR-HLA and TCR-CMV co-occurrence was scored with hypergeometric tests, and a repertoire-size bias correction was applied to TCR pairs. In a later analysis, false discovery rates were estimated by permuting HLA or CMV assignments 20 times. In a later analysis, co-occurring TCRs were grouped using DBSCAN, with TCRdist sequence similarity added in when clustering inside HLA-allele-positive subsets. Repertoires with fewer than 30,000 or more than 120,000 public chains were left out of co-occurrence clustering, as were about 5 repertoires with anomalous nucleotide sharing. As stored in TCRdb, this immuneACCESS dataset retains in-frame rearrangements with V and J assigned. A fraction of the clones does not appear; measured against another copy, unresolved V genes explain less than half of the discrepancy, and the remainder lacks a known reason. The V and J calls and clone size come from that table; D and trimming were worked out from the DNA. This sample gives more than 150,000 clones in total; roughly 85% of them show up just once. The ten largest clones represent more than 12% of the sample.

The sequenced sample consisted of PBMCs. The clonotype was recovered from a man aged 45-60 years in good health and CMV-seropositive.

The CDR3 region has the sequence CASSQDQGGGNQPQHF. The DNA sequence is as follows: TGTGCCAGCAGCCAAGATCAGGGAGGAGGGAATCAGCCCCAGCATTTT. The sequence is built from TRBV4-2 and TRBJ1-5; the best D guess is TRBD1, with 5 bases matching. The germline V gene encodes CDR1 LGHNA and CDR2 YNFKEQ. Deletion took 0 bases off V and 4 bases off J, with a span of 13 bases between the germline ends. Its CDR3 holds 16 amino acids, cysteine through phenylalanine. This entry keeps only the CDR3 DNA: 48 bases, framed from base 1.